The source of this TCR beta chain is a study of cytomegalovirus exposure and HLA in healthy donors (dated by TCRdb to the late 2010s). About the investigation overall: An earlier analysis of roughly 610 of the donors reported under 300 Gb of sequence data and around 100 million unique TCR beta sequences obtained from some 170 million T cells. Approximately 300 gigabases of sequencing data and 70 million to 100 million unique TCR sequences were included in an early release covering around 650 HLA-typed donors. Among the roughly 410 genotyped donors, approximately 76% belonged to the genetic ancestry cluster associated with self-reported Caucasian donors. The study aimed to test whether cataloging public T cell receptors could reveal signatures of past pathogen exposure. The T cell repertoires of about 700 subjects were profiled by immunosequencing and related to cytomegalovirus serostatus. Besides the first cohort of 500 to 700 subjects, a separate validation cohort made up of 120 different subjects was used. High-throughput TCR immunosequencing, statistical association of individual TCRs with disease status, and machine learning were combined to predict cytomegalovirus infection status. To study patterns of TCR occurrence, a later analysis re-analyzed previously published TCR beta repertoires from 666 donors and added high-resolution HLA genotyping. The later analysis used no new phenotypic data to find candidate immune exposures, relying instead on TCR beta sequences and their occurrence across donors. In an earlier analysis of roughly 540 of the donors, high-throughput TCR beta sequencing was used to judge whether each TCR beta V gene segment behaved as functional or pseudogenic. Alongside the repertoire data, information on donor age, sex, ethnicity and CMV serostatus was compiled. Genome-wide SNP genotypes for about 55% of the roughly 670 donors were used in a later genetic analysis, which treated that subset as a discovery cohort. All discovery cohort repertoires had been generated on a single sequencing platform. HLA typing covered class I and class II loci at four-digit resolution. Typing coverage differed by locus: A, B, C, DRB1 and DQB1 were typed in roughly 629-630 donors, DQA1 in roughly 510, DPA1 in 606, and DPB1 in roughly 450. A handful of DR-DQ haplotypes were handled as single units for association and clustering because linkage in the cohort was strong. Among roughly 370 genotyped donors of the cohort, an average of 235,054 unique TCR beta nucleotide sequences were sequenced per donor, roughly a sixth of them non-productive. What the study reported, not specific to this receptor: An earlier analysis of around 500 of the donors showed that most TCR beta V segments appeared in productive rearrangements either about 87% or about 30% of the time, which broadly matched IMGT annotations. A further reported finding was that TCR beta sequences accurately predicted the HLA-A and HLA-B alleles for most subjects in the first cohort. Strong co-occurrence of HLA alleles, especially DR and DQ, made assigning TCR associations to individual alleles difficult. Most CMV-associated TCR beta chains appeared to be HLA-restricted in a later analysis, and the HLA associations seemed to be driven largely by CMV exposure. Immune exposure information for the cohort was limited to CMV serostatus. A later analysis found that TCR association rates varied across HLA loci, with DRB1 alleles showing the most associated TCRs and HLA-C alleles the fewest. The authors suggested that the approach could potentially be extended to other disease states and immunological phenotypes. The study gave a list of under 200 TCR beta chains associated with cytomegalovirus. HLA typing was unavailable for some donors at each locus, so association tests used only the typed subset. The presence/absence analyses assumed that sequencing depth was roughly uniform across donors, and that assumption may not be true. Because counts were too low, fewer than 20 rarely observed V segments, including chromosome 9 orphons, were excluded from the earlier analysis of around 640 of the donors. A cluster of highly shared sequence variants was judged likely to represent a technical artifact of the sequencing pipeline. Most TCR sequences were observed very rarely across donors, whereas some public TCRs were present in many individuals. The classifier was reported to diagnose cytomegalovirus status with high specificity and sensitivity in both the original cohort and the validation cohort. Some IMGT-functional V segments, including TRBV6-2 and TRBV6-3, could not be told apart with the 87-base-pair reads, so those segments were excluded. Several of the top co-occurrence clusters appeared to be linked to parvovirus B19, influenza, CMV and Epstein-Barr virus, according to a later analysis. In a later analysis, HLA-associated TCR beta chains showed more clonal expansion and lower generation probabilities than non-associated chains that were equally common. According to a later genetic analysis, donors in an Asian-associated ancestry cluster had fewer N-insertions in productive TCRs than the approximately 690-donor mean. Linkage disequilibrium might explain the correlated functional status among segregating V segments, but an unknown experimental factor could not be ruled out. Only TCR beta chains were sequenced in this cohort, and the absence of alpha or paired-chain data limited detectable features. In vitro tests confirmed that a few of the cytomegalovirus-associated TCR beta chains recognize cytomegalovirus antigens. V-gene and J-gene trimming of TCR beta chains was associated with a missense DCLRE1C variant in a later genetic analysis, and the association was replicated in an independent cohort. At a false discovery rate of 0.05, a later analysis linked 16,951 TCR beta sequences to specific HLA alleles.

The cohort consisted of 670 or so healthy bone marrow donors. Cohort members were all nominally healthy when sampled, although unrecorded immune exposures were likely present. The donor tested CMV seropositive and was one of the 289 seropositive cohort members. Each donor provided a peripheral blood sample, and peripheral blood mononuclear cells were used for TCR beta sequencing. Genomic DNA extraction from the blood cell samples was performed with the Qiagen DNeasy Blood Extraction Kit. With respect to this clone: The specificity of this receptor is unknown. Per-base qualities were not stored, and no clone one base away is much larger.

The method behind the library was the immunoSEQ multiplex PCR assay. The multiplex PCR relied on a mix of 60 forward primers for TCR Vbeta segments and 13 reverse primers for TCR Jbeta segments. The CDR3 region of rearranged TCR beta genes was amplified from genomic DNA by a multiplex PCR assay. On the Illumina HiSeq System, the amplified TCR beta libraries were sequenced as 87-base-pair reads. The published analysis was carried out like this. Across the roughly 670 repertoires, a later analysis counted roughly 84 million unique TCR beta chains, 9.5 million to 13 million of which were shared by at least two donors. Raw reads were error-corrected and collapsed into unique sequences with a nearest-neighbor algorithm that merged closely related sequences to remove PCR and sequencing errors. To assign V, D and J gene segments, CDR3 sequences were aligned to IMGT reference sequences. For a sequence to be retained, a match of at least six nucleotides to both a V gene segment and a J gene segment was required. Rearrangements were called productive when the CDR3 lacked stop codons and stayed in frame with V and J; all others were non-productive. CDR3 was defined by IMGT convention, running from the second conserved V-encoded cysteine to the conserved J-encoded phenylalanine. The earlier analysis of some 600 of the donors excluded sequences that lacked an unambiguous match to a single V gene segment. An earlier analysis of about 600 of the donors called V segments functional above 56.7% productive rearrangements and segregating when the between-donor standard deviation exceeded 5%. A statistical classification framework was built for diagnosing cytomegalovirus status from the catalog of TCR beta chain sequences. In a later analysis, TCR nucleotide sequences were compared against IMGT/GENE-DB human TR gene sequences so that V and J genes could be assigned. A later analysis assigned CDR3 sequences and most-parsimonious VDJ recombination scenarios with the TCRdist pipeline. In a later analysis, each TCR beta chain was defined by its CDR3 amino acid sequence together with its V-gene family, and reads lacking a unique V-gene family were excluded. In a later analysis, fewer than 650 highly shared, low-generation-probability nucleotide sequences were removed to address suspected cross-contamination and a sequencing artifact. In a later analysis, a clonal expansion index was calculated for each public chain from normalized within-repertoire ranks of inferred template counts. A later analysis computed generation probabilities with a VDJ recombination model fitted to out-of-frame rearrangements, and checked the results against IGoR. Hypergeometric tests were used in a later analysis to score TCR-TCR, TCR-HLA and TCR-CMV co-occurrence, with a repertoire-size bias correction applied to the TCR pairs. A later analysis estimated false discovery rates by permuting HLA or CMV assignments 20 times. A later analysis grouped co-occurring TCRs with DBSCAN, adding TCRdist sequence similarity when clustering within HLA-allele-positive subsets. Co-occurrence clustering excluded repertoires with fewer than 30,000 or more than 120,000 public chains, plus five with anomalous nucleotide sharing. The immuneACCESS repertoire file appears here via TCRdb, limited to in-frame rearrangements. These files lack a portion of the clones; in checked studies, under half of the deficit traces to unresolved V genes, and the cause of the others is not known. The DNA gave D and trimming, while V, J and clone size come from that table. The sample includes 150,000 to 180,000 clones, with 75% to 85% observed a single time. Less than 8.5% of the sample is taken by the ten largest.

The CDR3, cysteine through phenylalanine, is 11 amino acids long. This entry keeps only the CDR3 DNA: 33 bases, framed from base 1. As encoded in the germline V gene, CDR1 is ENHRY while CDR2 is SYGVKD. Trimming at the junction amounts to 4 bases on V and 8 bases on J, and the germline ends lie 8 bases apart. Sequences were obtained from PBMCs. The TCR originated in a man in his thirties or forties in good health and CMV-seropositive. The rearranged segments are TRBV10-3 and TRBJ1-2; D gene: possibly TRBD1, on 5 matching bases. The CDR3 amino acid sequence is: CAISAGDGYTF. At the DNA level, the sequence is TGTGCCATCAGTGCGGGGGACGGCTACACCTTC.